This T cell receptor beta chain was sequenced for a study of shared clonotypes between healthy human individuals (dated by TCRdb to 2020 to 2021). Turning to the overall study: The cohort included three men and a couple of women between 18 and 49 years of age. To estimate repertoire size and how much clonotypes are shared between individuals, the study performed deep sequencing of blood TCR repertoires from roughly five healthy adults. Per donor, three plates each were used for CD4 naive and CD4 memory, two for CD8 naive, and one for CD8 memory. To increase sequencing depth and limit assay-specific biases, different laboratories used diverse techniques to prepare libraries and sequence TCR repertoires. Between about 0.94 and 10 billion PBMCs per donor were obtained by leukapheresis. What the research found in general, with its limitations: Pairwise subsampling indicated that sequencing depth was expected to affect the degree of clonotype sharing among donors. Higher generation probabilities were observed for clonotypes shared by all four sorted-subset donors than for non-shared clonotypes. Naive subsets generally had larger estimated clonotype richness than memory subsets. Even with the large sequencing depth, rarefaction of the sorted-subset datasets indicated that sequencing was incomplete. When a few donors were compared, the shared fraction of clonotypes was roughly 4.8% for naive CD4, about 4% for naive CD8, roughly 2.3% for memory CD4, and roughly 0.4% for memory CD8. Sampling was limited to blood, and TCR repertoires in tissue likely differ from TCR repertoires in blood. Because the study included only a small number of donors, the genetic and exposure-history diversity represented was limited.

For the CD8 naive samples, CD45RO-negative cells were positively selected for CCR7, yielding a CD45RA+CCR7+ population from which TemRA cells were excluded. The donors were healthy, HIV-negative adults with no recently reported acute infections or vaccinations. Every donor was a Caucasian adult living in Nashville, Tennessee, USA. Blood was collected by leukapheresis, and PBMCs were isolated by Ficoll-Histopaque density gradient centrifugation and then cryopreserved in liquid nitrogen vapor phase. Purity and quantity of every magnetically sorted T cell population were checked by analytical flow cytometry. Each sorted fraction had its genomic DNA isolated and then quantified by UV absorbance on a Nanodrop 2000c. In the case of this clone: Its antigen is unknown. No much larger clone exists at a distance of one base, and base qualities are not known.

Sequences SGHNT (CDR1) and YYREEE (CDR2) are obtained from the germline V gene (reference sequence). Germline trimming amounts to 2 bases on V and 0 bases on J, with 1 as the count of junction bases outside the gene matches. The CDR3 contains 15 residues, cysteine and phenylalanine counted. CDR3 DNA only is kept here, 45 bases in frame from base 1. Using the deep immunoSEQ assay, multiplex PCR amplified TCR CDR3 regions from genomic DNA. For each cell subset, the extracted genomic DNA was distributed evenly across all wells of several immunoSEQ 96-well plates, and each plate served as one replicate. For sorted subsets, roughly 0.2 ug genomic DNA, equal to approximately 30,000 T cell genomes, was loaded into each replicate PCR. Purified libraries were quantified with a Qubit 3.0 fluorometer, sized on a Bioanalyzer 2100, and re-quantified with the KAPA Library Quantification kit. Every immunoSEQ 96-well plate was sequenced on a separate single-read 150-cycle Illumina NextSeq 550 flow cell. The authors' analysis ran thus. The immunoSEQ output contained only junctional sequences without quality scores, so filtering could not match that applied to full-length reads. To assign V/J genes and CDR3, sequences were annotated against IMGT germline references using PyIR, a Python wrapper for IgBLAST v1.9. Reads were removed for weak V/J assignments (E-value above 1e-6), missing CDR3, stop codons, out-of-frame junctions, or ambiguous translated residues. V3J clonotypes were defined by identical inferred V gene, J gene, and CDR3 amino acid sequence. Percentage overlap between repertoires was computed as shared unique clonotypes divided by the size of the smaller repertoire. Three approaches were used to assess repertoire richness: RTK rarefaction, the Chao1 estimator, and Recon v2.1 estimates of unobserved clonotypes. OLGA was used to compute generation probabilities for all TCRbeta clonotypes that the gDNA method yielded from a handful of donors. In its TCRdb copy, this immuneACCESS table keeps in-frame sequences only and misses some clones. Where compared with another copy, unresolved V genes explain less than half of these, and the others have no known cause. That table is the source of V, J and clone size, and D and trimming were worked out from the DNA. Counted in this sample were hundreds of thousands of clones; about 95% of them appeared once. Clones ranked in the top ten supply 0.11% of the sample.

The sequenced sample consisted of naive CD8+ T cells sorted from blood. This specimen's cell subset or site label, per the study, means: CD45RA+CCR7+. Here the chain combines TRBV5-4 and TRBJ2-7, with 11 junctional bases fitting TRBD2. The sequence came from a woman aged 25-40 years in good health. This receptor carries the CDR3 CASSFGLAGSYEQYF. The nucleotide sequence reads TGTGCCAGCAGCTTTGGACTAGCGGGCTCCTACGAGCAGTACTTC.